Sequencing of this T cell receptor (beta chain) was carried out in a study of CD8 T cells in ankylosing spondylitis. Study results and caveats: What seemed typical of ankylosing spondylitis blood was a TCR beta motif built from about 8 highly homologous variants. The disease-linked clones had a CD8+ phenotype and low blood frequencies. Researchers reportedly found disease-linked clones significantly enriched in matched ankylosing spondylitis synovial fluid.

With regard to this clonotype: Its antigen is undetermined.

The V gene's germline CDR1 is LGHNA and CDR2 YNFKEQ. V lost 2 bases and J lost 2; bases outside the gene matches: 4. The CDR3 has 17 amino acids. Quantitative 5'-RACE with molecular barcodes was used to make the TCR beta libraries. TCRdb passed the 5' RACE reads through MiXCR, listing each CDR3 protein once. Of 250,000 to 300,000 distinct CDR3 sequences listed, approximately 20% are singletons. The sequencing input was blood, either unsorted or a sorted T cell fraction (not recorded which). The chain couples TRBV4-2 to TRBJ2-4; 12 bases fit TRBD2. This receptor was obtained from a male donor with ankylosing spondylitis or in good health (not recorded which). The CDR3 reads CASSQWTSGVTKNIQYF. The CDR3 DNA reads TGTGCCAGCAGCCAATGGACTAGCGGGGTGACCAAAAACATTCAGTACTTC.